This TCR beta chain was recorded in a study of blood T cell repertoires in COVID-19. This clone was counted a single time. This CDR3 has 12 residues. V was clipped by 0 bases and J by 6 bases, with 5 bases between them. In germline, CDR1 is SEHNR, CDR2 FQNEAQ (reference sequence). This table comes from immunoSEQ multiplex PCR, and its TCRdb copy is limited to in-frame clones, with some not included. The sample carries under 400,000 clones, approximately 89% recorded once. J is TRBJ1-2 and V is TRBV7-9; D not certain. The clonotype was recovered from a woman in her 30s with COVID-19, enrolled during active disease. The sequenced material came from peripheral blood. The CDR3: CASSLAEDGYTF. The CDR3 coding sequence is TGTGCCAGCAGCTTAGCCGAGGATGGCTACACCTTC.